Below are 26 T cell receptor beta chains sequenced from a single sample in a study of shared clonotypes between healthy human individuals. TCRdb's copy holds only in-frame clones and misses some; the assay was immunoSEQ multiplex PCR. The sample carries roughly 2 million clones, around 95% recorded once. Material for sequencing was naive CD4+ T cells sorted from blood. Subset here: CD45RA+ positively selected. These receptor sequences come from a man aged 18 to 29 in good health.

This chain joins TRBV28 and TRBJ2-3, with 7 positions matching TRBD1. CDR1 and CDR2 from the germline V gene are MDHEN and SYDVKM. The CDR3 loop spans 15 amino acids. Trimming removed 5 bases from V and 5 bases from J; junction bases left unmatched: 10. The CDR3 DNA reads TGTGCCAGCAGTCCCCTTGACAGGGATGAAGATACGCAGTATTTT. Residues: CASSPLDRDEDTQYF. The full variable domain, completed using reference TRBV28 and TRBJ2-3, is DVKVTQSSRYLVKRTGEKVFLECVQDMDHENMFWYRQDPGLGLRLIYFSYDVKMKEKGDIPEGYSVSREKKERFSLILESASTNQTSMYLCASSPLDRDEDTQYFGPGTRLTVL.

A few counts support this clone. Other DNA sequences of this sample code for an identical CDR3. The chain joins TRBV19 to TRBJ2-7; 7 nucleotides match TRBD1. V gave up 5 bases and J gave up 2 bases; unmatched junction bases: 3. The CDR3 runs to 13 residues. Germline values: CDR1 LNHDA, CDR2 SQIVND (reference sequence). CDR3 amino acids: CASSRQGAYEQYF. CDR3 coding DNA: TGTGCCAGTAGTCGACAGGGTGCCTACGAGCAGTACTTC.

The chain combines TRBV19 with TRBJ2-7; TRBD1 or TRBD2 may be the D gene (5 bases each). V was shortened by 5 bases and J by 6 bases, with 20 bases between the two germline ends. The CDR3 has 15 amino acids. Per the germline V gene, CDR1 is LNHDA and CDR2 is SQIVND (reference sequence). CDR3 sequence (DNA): TGTGCCAGTAGTTATACCGTATACGGGGCCTTCGAGCAGTACTTC. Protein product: CASSYTVYGAFEQYF.

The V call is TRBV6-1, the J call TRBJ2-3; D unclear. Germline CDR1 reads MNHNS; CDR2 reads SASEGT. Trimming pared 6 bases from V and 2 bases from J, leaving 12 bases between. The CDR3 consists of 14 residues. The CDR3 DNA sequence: TGTGCCAGCAGAGTATCAGAAGCCACAGATACGCAGTATTTT. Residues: CASRVSEATDTQYF.

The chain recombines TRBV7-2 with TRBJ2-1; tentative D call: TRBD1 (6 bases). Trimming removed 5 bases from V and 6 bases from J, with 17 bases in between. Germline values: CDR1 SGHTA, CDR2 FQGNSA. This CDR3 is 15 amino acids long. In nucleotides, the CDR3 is TGTGCCAGCAGCCTCACAGGGCAGAGGATCAATGAGCAGTTCTTC. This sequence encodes CASSLTGQRINEQFF.

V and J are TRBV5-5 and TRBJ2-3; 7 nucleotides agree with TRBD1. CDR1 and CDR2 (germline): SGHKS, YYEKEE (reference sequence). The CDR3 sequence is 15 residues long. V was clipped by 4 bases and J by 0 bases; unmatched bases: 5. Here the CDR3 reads CASSPGTVSTDTQYF. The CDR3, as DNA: TGTGCCAGCAGCCCCGGGACAGTCAGCACAGATACGCAGTATTTT.

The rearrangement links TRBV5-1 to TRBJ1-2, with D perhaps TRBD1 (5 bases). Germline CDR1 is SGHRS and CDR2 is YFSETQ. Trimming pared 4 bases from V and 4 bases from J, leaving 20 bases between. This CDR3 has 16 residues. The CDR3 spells CASSPLGLGQPYGYTF. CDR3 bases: TGCGCCAGCAGCCCCCTCGGGTTGGGGCAGCCCTATGGCTACACCTTC.

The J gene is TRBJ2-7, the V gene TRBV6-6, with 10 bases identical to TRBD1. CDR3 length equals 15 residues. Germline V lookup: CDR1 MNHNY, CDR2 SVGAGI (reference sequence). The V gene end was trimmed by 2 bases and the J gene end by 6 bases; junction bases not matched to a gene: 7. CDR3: CASSYPGTGAGEQYF. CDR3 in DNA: TGTGCCAGCAGTTACCCCGGGACAGGGGCGGGCGAGCAGTACTTC.

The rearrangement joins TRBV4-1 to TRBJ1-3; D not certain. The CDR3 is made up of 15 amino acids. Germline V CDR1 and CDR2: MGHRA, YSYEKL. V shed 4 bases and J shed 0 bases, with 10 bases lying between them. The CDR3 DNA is TGCGCCAGCAGCCCGGTGGCTCTCTCTGGAAACACCATATATTTT. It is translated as CASSPVALSGNTIYF.

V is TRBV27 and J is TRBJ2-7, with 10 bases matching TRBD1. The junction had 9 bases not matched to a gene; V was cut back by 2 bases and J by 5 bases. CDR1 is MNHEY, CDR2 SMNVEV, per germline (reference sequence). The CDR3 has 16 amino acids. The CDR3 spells CASSLRAGTGVHEQYF. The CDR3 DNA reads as TGTGCCAGCAGTTTACGGGCCGGGACAGGGGTCCACGAGCAGTACTTC.

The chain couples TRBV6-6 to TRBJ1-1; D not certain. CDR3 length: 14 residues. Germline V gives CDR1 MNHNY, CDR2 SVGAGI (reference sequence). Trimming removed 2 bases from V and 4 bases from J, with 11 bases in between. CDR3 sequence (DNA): TGTGCCAGCAGTTACGACGGTGCGGGCACTGAAGCTTTCTTT. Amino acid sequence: CASSYDGAGTEAFF.

The DNA of the CDR3 is TGTGCCAGCAGCTTAGCCCTAGCGGGGGGGCTTAATGAGCAGTTCTTC. Protein: CASSLALAGGLNEQFF. The rearrangement links TRBV7-9 to TRBJ2-1, with 12 positions matching TRBD2. V was clipped by 0 bases and J by 7 bases; unmatched bases: 4. From germline, CDR1 is SEHNR and CDR2 FQNEAQ (reference sequence). The CDR3 spans 16 residues. The variable domain in full, completed from reference TRBV7-9 and TRBJ2-1, reads DTGVSQNPRHKITKRGQNVTFRCDPISEHNRLYWYRQTLGQGPEFLTYFQNEAQLEKSRLLSDRFSAERPKGSFSTLEIQRTEQGDSAMYLCASSLALAGGLNEQFFGPGTRLTVL.

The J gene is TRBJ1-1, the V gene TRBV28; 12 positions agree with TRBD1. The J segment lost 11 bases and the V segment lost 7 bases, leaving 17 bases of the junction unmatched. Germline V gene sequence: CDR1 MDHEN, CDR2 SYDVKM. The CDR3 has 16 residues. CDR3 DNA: TGTGCCAGCACCCATCTACCGGGACAGGGGGCTTACAGGGCTTTCTTT. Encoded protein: CASTHLPGQGAYRAFF.

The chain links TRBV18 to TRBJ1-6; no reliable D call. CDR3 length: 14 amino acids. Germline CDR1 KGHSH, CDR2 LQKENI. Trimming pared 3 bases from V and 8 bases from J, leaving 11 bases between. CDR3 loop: CASSPGLGDSPLHF. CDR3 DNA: TGTGCCAGCTCACCCGGGCTTGGTGATTCACCCCTCCACTTT.

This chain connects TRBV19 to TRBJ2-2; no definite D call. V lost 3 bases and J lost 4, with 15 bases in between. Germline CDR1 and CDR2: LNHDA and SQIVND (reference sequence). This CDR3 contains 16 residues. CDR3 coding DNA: TGTGCCAGTAGTATGAGGCTCCCAGGAAGCACCGGGGAGCTGTTTTTT. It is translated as CASSMRLPGSTGELFF.

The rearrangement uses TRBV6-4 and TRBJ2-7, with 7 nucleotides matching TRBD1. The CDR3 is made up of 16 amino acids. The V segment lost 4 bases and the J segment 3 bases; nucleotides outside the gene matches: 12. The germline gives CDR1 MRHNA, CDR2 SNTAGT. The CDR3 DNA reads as TGTGCCAGCAGTGTGCTTTGGGACAGACTCTACTACGAGCAGTACTTC. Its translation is CASSVLWDRLYYEQYF.

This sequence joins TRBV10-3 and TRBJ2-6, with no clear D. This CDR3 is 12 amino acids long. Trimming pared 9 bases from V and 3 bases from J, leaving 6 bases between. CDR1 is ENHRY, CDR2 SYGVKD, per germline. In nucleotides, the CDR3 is TGTGCCATTAGCCTTGGGGCCAACGTCCTGACTTTC. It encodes CAISLGANVLTF.

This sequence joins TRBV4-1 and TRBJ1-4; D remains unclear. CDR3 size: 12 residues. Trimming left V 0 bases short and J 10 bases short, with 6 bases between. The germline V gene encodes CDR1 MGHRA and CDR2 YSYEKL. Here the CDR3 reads CASSQEDGKLFF. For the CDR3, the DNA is TGCGCCAGCAGCCAAGAAGACGGAAAACTGTTTTTT.

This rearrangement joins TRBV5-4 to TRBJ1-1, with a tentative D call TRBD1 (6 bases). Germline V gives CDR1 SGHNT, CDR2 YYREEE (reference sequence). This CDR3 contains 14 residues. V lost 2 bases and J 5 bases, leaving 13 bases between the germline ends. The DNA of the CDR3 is TGTGCCAGCAGCTTATCGGGGGGCTGGACTGAAGCTTTCTTT. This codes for CASSLSGGWTEAFF.

CDR3 DNA sequence: TGTGCCACGCGGTCGGAGACCCAGTACTTC. It codes for CATRSETQYF. The V call is TRBV2, the J call TRBJ2-5, with no clear D. Germline V gives CDR1 SNHLY, CDR2 FYNNEI. With 10 bases removed from V and 5 bases from J, the gap between germline ends came to 8 bases. The CDR3 covers 10 residues.

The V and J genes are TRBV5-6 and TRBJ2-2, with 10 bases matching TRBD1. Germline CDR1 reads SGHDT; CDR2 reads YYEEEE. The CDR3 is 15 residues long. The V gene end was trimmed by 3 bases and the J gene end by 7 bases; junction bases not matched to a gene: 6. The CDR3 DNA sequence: TGTGCCAGCAGCTCCGGGACAGGGGCCAGCGGGGAGCTGTTTTTT. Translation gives CASSSGTGASGELFF. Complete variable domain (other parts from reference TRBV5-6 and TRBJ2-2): DAGVTQSPTHLIKTRGQQVTLRCSPKSGHDTVSWYQQALGQGPQFIFQYYEEEERQRGNFPDRFSGHQFPNYSSELNVNALLLGDSALYLCASSSGTGASGELFFGEGSRLTVL.

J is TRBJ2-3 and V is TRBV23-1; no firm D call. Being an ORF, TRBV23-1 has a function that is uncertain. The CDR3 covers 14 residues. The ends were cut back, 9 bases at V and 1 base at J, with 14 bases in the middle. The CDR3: CARGRGSGTDTQYF. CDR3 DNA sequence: TGCGCCAGGGGTCGTGGCTCCGGCACAGATACGCAGTATTTT.

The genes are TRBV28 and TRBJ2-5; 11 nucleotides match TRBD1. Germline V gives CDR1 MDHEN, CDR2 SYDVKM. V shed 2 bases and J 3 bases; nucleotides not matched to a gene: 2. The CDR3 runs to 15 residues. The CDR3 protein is CASSLAGQGEETQYF. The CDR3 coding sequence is TGTGCCAGCAGTTTAGCGGGACAGGGGGAAGAGACCCAGTACTTC.

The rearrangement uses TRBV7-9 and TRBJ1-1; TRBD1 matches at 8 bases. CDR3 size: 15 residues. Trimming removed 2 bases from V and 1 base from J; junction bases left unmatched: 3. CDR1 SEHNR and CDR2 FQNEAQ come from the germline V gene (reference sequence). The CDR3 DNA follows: TGTGCCAGCAGCTTACAGGGGACAGGGAACACTGAAGCTTTCTTT. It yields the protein CASSLQGTGNTEAFF.

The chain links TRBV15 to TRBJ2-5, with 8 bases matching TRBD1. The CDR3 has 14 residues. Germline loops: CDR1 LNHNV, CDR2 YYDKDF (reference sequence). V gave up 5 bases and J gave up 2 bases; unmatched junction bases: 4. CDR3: CATSLDRVQETQYF. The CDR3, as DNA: TGTGCCACCAGCTTGGACAGGGTGCAAGAGACCCAGTACTTC.

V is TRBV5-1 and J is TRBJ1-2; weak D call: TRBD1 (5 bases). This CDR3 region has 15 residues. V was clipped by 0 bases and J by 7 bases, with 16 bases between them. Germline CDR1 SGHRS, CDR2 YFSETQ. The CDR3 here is CASSLGDELVGGYTF. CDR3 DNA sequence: TGCGCCAGCAGCTTGGGGGACGAGCTGGTCGGTGGCTACACCTTC. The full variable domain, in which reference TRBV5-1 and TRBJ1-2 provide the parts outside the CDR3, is KAGVTQTPRYLIKTRGQQVTLSCSPISGHRSVSWYQQTPGQGLQFLFEYFSETQRNKGNFPGRFSGRQFSNSRSEMNVSTLELGDSALYLCASSLGDELVGGYTFGSGTRLTVV.